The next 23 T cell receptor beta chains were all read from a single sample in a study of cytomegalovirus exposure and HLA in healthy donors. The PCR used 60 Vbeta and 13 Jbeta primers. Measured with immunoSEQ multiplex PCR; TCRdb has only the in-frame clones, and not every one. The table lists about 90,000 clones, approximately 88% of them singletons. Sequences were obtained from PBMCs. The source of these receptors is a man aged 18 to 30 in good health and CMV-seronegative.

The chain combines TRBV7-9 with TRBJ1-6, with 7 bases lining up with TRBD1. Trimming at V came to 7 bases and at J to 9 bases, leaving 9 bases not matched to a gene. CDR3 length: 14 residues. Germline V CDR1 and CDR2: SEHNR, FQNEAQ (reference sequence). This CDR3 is CASNRGPVLSPLHF. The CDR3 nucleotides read TGTGCCAGCAACAGGGGCCCTGTCCTTTCACCCCTCCACTTT.

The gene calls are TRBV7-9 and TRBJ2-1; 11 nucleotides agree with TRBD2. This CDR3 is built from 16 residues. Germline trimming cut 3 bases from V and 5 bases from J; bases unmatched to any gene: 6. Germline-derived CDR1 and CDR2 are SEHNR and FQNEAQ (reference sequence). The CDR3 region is CASSFTSGSEDNEQFF. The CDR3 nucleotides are TGTGCCAGCAGCTTCACTAGCGGGAGTGAAGACAATGAGCAGTTCTTC. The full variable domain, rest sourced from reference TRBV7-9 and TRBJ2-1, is DTGVSQNPRHKITKRGQNVTFRCDPISEHNRLYWYRQTLGQGPEFLTYFQNEAQLEKSRLLSDRFSAERPKGSFSTLEIQRTEQGDSAMYLCASSFTSGSEDNEQFFGPGTRLTVL.

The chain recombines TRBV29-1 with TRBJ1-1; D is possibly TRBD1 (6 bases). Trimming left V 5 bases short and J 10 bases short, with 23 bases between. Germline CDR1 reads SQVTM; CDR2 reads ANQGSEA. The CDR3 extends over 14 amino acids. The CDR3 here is CSVSDIIEEGGAFF. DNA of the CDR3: TGCAGCGTTTCGGACATAATCGAGGAAGGGGGAGCTTTCTTT.

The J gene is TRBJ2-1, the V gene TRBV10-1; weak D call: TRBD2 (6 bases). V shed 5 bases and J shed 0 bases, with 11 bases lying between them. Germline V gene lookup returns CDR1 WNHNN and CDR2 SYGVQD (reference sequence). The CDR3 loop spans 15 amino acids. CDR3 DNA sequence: TGCGCCAGCAGTAGGGACTTAAGCTCCTACAATGAGCAGTTCTTC. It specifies CASSRDLSSYNEQFF.

The CDR3 nucleotides read TGTGCCAGAAGCCGAACATACAGGGAGAGAAACACCATATATTTT. Its translation is CARSRTYRERNTIYF. This chain uses TRBV5-3 with TRBJ1-3, with a weak D call TRBD1 (6 bases). TRBV5-3 is sorted into the ORF group, with uncertain function. V gave up 4 bases and J gave up 5 bases, with 16 bases separating them. The CDR3 contains 15 residues.

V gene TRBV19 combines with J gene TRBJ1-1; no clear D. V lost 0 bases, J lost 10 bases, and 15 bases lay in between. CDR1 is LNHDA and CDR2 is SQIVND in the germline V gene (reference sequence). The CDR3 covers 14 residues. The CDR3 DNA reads TGTGCCAGTAGTATAGATCCGGCAGGCCTGATAGCTTTCTTT. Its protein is CASSIDPAGLIAFF.

CDR3 bases: TGTGCCAGCAGTTTAGCGGGAGGGCTCGACGAGCAGTACTTC. Translating gives CASSLAGGLDEQYF. The gene calls are TRBV27 and TRBJ2-7, with 9 positions matching TRBD2. Trimming took 2 bases from V and 5 from J; bases not matched to a gene: 4. This CDR3 contains 14 residues. CDR1 and CDR2 (germline): MNHEY, SMNVEV (reference sequence).

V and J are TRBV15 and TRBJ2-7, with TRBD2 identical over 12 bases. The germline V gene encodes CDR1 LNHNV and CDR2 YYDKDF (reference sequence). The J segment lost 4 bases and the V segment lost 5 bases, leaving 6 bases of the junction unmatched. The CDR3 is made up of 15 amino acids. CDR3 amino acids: CATSSRLAGVYEQYF. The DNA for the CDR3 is TGTGCCACCAGCTCCCGACTAGCGGGGGTTTACGAGCAGTACTTC.

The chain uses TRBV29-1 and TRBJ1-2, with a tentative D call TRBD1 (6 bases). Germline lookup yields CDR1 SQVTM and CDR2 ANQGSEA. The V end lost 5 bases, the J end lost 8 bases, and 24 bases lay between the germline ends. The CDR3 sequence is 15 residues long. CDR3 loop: CSVTLDRPGIKGYTF. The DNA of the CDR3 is TGCAGCGTTACTCTCGACAGGCCGGGTATAAAAGGCTACACCTTC.

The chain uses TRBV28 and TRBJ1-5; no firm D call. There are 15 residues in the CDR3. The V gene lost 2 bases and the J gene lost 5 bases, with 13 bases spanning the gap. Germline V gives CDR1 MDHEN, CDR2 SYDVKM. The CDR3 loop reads CASSLGVWGDQPQHF. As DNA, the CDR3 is TGTGCCAGCAGTTTAGGGGTTTGGGGAGATCAGCCCCAGCATTTT.

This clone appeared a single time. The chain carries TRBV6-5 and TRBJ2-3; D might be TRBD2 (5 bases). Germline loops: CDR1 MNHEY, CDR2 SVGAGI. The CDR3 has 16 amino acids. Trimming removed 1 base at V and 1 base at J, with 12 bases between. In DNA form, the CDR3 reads TGTGCCAGCAGTTACTGGCGCGGGCTTGGCACAGATACGCAGTATTTT. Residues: CASSYWRGLGTDTQYF.

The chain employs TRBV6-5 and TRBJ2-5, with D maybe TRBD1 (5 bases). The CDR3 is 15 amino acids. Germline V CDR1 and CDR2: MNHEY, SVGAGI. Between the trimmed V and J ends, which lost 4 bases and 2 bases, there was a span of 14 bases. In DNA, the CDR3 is TGTGCCAGCAGTTCAGGGATATCCGGGCAAGAGACCCAGTACTTC. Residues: CASSSGISGQETQYF.

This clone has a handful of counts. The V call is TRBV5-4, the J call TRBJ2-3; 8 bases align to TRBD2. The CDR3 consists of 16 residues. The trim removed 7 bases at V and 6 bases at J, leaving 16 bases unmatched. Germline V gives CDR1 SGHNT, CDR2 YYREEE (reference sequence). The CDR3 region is CASRLWGAGGGDTQYF. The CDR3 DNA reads TGTGCCAGCCGCCTCTGGGGCGCGGGAGGCGGGGATACGCAGTATTTT.

The CDR3 DNA follows: TGTGCCAGCAGCTTATTGACCCAGAGGGGAAACACCATATATTTT. As protein: CASSLLTQRGNTIYF. The rearrangement uses TRBV7-2 and TRBJ1-3; no clear D gene. The V gene's germline CDR1 is SGHTA and CDR2 FQGNSA. Trimming removed 2 bases from V and 4 bases from J, with 12 bases in between. The length of the CDR3 is 15 residues.

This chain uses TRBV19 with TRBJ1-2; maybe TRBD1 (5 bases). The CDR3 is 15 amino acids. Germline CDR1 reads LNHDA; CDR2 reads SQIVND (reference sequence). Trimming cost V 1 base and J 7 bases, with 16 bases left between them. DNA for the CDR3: TGTGCCAGTAGTATAGCGGGGGTGACGACCGCTGGCTACACCTTC. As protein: CASSIAGVTTAGYTF.

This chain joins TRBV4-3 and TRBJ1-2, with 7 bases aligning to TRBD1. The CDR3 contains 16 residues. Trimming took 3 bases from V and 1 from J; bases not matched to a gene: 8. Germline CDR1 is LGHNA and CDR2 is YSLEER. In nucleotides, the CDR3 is TGCGCCAGCAGCCAGGCCGGGGACAGAATTAACTATGGCTACACCTTC. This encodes CASSQAGDRINYGYTF.

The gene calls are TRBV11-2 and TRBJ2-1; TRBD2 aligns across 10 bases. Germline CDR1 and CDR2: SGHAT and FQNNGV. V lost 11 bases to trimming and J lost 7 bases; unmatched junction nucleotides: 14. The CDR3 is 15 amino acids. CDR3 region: CAGSPTSGAGNEQFF. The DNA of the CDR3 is TGTGCCGGAAGCCCAACTAGCGGGGCTGGGAATGAGCAGTTCTTC.

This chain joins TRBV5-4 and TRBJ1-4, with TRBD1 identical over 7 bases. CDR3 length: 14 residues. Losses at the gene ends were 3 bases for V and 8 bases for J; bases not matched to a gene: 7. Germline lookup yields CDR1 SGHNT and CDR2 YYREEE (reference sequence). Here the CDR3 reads CASSYRDRNEKLFF. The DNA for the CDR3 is TGTGCCAGCAGCTACCGGGACAGAAACGAAAAACTGTTTTTT.

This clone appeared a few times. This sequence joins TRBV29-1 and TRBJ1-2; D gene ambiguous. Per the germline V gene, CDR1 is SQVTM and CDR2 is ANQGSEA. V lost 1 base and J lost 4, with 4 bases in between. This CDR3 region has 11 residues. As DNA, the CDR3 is TGCAGCGTTGAAGGGGCCTATGGCTACACCTTC. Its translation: CSVEGAYGYTF.

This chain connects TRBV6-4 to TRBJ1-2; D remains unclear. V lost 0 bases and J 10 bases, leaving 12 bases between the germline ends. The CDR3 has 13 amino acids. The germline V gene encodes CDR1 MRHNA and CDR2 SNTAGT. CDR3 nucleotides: TGTGCCAGCAGTGACTCGGCAATGAGGCCCTACACCTTC. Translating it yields CASSDSAMRPYTF.

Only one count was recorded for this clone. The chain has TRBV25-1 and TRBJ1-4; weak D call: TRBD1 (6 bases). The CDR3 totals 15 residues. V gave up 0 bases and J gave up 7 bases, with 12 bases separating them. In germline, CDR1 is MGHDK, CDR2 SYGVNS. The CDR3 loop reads CASSEYWAGAEKLFF. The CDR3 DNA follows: TGTGCCAGCAGTGAATATTGGGCAGGGGCTGAAAAACTGTTTTTT.

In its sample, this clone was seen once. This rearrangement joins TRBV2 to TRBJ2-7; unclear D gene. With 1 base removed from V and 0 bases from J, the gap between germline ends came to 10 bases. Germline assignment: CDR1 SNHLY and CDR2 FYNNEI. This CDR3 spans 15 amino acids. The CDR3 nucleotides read TGTGCCAGCAGTGAAGGCGGCGTAAGCTCCTACGAGCAGTACTTC. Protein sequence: CASSEGGVSSYEQYF.

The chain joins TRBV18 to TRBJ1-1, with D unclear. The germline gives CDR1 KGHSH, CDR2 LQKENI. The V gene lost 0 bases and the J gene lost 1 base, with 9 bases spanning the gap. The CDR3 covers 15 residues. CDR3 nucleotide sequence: TGTGCCAGCTCACCACCGTCTCGAGCGAACACTGAAGCTTTCTTT. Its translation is CASSPPSRANTEAFF.